This T cell receptor (beta chain) was captured in a study of T-cell memory formation after mild COVID-19. Overall study results and limits: Memory from before infection featured some responding clones, which suggests cross-reactive memory joined. A second wave of clones peaked on day 37, and their SARS-CoV-2 specificity went unconfirmed.

The CDR3 contains 14 residues. Germline V gives CDR1 SGHRS, CDR2 YFSETQ. The V segment lost 4 bases and the J segment 10 bases; nucleotides outside the gene matches: 8. TCRdb redid the calling of the 5' RACE reads with MiXCR, one entry per CDR3 protein. The sample lists 250,000 to 300,000 distinct CDR3 sequences, around 15% occurring once. This clonotype was detected a few times. Its antigen is as yet unknown. Sequencing was performed on PBMCs or a T cell subset sorted from them (not recorded which). The chain combines TRBV5-1 with TRBJ2-1; 10 bases are shared with TRBD1. The receptor's source is a man aged 18-30 years who had mild COVID-19 (a few samples of this study predate the infection). Cell type and time point are not known. The CDR3 DNA is TGCGCCAGCAGCCCCGGGACAGGGGTCGAGGAGCAGTTCTTC. Its translation: CASSPGTGVEEQFF. The whole variable domain, remainder taken from reference TRBV5-1 and TRBJ2-1, is KAGVTQTPRYLIKTRGQQVTLSCSPISGHRSVSWYQQTPGQGLQFLFEYFSETQRNKGNFPGRFSGRQFSNSRSEMNVSTLELGDSALYLCASSPGTGVEEQFFGPGTRLTVL.